The source of this T cell receptor beta chain is a study of blood T cell repertoires in COVID-19. Overall study: Spain, Italy and the United States supplied samples that represented acute and convalescent COVID-19. T cells, B-cell-depleted T cells, or PBMCs provided the cDNA or gDNA that served as material.

This clone was observed a single time. Original data processing: Reference gene primer amplification gave nucleated cell count estimates. Sequenced by immunoSEQ multiplex PCR; TCRdb stores in-frame clones only, minus some. The DNA was the basis for D and trimming; V, J and clone size are from that table. Of over 400,000 clones in the sample, 86% were seen once. The V gene lost 1 base and the J gene lost 0 bases, with 15 bases spanning the gap. Germline V gene data show CDR1 as LGHDT and CDR2 as YNNKEL (reference sequence). The CDR3 runs to 17 residues. Sequencing was carried out using peripheral blood. The sequence was collected from a woman younger than 45 with active or convalescent COVID-19. The V call is TRBV3-1 (or the pseudogene TRBV3-2), the J call TRBJ1-1, with D perhaps TRBD1 (6 bases). The CDR3 nucleotides read TGTGCCAGCAGCCAAGGGGGGGGGCGCGGTCTGAACACTGAAGCTTTCTTT. Its protein is CASSQGGGRGLNTEAFF.